This T cell receptor beta chain was sequenced for a study of blood T cells in healthy people across ages. Trimming pared 2 bases from V and 12 bases from J, leaving 11 bases between. Germline values: CDR1 SGHTA, CDR2 FQGNSA. CDR3 length: 11 amino acids. The authors ran a second PCR of about 6 to 11 cycles using a sample-barcoded 5' primer and a J-beta primer mix. From the 5' RACE reads, TCRdb called clonotypes with MiXCR, one entry per CDR3 protein. The sample consists of fewer than 1,000,000 distinct CDR3 sequences, 40% to 50% of them appearing once. Sequenced input: blood. The chain recombines TRBV7-2 with TRBJ2-7; D remains unclear. The TCR comes from a man aged 60-69 years in good health. This CDR3 reads CASSLSARVYF. In nucleotides, the CDR3 is TGTGCCAGCAGCTTATCCGCACGGGTGTACTTC.